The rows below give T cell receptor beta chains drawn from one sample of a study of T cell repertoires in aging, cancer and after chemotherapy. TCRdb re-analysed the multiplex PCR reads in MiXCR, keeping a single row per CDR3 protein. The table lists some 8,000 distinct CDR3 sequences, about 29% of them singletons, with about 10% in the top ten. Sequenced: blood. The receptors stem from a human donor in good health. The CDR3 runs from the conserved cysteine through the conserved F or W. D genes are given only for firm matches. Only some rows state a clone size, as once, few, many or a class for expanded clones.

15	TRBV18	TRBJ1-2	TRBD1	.	CASSPQGDRAYGYTF	TGTGCCAGCTCACCACAGGGGGACAGGGCCTATGGCTACACCTTC
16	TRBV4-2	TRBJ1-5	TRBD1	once	CASSQEEGAVGQPRHF	TGTGCCAGCAGCCAAGAGGAGGGGGCGGTTGGTCAGCCCCGGCATTTT
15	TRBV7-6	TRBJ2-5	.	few	CASSLNQGIQETQYF	TGTGCCAGCAGCTTAAACCAGGGGATCCAAGAGACCCAGTACTTC
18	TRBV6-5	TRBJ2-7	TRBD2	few	CASSYSAGGLAGVYEQYF	TGTGCCAGCAGTTACTCGGCAGGGGGACTAGCGGGGGTCTACGAGCAGTACTTC
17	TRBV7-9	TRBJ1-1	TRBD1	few	CASSLIGAGSEQGEAFF	TGTGCCAGCAGCTTAATTGGGGCGGGATCTGAACAGGGGGAAGCTTTCTTT
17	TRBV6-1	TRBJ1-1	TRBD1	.	CAISESWPGGLNTEAFF	TGTGCCATCAGTGAGTCTTGGCCAGGGGGCTTGAACACTGAAGCTTTCTTT
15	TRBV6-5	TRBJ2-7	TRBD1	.	CASRRGGTGAYEQYF	TGTGCCAGCAGAAGGGGGGGGACAGGGGCCTACGAGCAGTACTTC
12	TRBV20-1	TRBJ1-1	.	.	CSARAKNTEAFF	TGCAGTGCTAGAGCCAAGAACACTGAAGCTTTCTTT
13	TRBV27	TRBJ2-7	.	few	CASSGPTSYEQYF	TGTGCCAGCAGCGGACCAACCTCATACGAGCAGTACTTC
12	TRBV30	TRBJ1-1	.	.	CAWTRLGHEAFF	TGTGCCTGGACCCGACTCGGACACGAGGCTTTCTTT
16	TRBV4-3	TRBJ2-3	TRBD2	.	CASSQTAGGSADTQYF	TGTGCCAGCAGCCAAACGGCGGGGGGTAGCGCAGATACGCAGTATTTT
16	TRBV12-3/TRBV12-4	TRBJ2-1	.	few	CASSDVKGGAYNEQFF	TGTGCCAGCAGTGACGTTAAAGGGGGAGCCTACAATGAGCAGTTCTTC
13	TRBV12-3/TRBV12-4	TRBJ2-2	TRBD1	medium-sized	CASSGQGPGELFF	TGTGCCAGCAGTGGACAGGGGCCCGGGGAGCTGTTTTTT
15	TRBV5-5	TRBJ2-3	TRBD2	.	CASSSLAGGTDTQYF	TGTGCCAGCAGCTCACTAGCGGGGGGCACAGATACGCAGTATTTT
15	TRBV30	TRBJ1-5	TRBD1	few	CAWSHDTGGNQPQHF	TGTGCCTGGAGTCATGATACAGGGGGTAATCAGCCCCAGCATTTT
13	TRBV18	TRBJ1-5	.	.	CASSPGQDQPQHF	TGTGCCAGCTCACCAGGGCAGGATCAGCCCCAGCATTTT
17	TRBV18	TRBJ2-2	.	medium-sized	CASSPLDSGTNTGELFF	TGTGCCAGCTCACCGCTGGACAGCGGTACAAACACCGGGGAGCTGTTTTTT
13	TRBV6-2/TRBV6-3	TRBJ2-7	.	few	CASSYGQTYEQYF	TGTGCCAGCAGTTACGGGCAGACCTACGAGCAGTACTTC
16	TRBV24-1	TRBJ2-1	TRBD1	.	CATSDLGGQGDNEQFF	TGTGCCACCAGTGATTTGGGTGGGCAGGGGGACAATGAGCAGTTCTTC
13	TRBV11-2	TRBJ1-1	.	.	CASSWGRRTEAFF	TGTGCCAGCAGCTGGGGACGCCGCACTGAAGCTTTCTTT
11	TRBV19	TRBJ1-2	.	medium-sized	CASSIGGGYTF	TGTGCCAGTAGTATAGGGGGCGGCTACACCTTC
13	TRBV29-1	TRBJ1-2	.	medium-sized	CSVEGADVYRYTF	TGCAGCGTTGAAGGGGCCGACGTATATCGCTACACCTTC
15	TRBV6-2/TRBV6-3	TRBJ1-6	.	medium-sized	CASGPSRELSSPLHF	TGTGCCAGCGGCCCTTCTCGGGAATTAAGTTCACCCCTCCACTTT
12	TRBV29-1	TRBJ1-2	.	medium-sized	CSVEARPAGYTF	TGCAGCGTTGAGGCCAGGCCGGCTGGCTACACCTTC
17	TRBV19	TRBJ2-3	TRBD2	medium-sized	CASSPLTSAVSTDTQYF	TGTGCCAGTAGTCCGCTGACTAGCGCAGTAAGCACAGATACGCAGTATTTT
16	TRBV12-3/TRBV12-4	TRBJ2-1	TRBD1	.	CASSPQTGGSINEQFF	TGTGCCAGCAGTCCACAGACAGGGGGGTCAATCAATGAGCAGTTCTTC
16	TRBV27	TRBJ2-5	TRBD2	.	CASSPWVAGGSETQYF	TGTGCCAGCAGCCCCTGGGTAGCGGGGGGTTCCGAGACCCAGTACTTC
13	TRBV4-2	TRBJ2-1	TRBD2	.	CASRGRLAGEQFF	TGTGCCAGCAGAGGCAGACTAGCGGGGGAGCAGTTCTTC
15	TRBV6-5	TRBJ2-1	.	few	CASSQGSPTRDEQFF	TGTGCCAGCAGTCAGGGGTCCCCTACGAGAGATGAGCAGTTCTTC
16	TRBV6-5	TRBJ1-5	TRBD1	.	CASRPGTGGSNQPQHF	TGTGCCAGCAGGCCCGGGACAGGAGGTAGCAATCAGCCCCAGCATTTT
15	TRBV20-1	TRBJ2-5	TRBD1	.	CSASRDRGLEETQYF	TGCAGTGCTAGCCGGGACAGGGGGCTCGAGGAGACCCAGTACTTC
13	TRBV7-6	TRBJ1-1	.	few	CASSLNSNTEAFF	TGTGCCAGCAGCTTGAATTCGAACACTGAAGCTTTCTTT
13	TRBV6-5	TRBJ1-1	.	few	CASRFTANTEAFF	TGTGCCAGCAGATTCACAGCGAACACTGAAGCTTTCTTT
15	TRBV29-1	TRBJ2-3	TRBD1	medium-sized	CSVRQGRPTRDTQYF	TGCAGCGTTAGACAGGGGCGCCCAACTAGGGATACGCAGTATTTT
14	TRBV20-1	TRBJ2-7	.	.	CSASAQVGFFEQYF	TGCAGTGCTAGTGCGCAGGTCGGGTTCTTCGAGCAGTACTTC
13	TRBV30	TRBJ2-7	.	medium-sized	CAWRVRGSYEQYF	TGTGCCTGGAGAGTCAGGGGCTCCTACGAGCAGTACTTC
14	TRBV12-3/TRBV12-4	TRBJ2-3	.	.	CASSAEGSTDTQYF	TGTGCCAGCAGTGCTGAGGGGAGCACAGATACGCAGTATTTT
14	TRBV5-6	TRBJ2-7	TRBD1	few	CASSKGQPPYEQYF	TGTGCCAGCAGCAAGGGACAGCCCCCCTACGAGCAGTACTTC
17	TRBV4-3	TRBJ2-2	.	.	CASSQDSQAVNTGELFF	TGCGCCAGCAGCCAAGATAGCCAAGCGGTAAACACCGGGGAGCTGTTTTTT
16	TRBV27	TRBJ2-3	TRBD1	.	CASSLGGGLRTDTQYF	TGTGCCAGCAGCCTAGGGGGCGGCCTTCGCACAGATACGCAGTATTTT
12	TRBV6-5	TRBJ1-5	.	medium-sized	CASSTNNQPQHF	TGTGCCAGCAGTACCAACAATCAGCCCCAGCATTTT
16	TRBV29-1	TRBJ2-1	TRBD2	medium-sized	CSVPRLAGNYYNEQFF	TGCAGCGTACCCAGACTAGCGGGGAACTACTACAATGAGCAGTTCTTC
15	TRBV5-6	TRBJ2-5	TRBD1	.	CASSATGERAETQYF	TGCGCCAGCAGCGCCACAGGGGAGAGAGCGGAGACCCAGTACTTC
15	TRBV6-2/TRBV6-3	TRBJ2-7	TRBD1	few	CASSAWTGNVYEQYF	TGTGCCAGCAGTGCCTGGACAGGGAACGTCTACGAGCAGTACTTC
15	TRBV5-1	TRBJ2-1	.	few	CASSLEGVAYNEQFF	TGCGCCAGCAGCTTGGAGGGGGTGGCCTACAATGAGCAGTTCTTC
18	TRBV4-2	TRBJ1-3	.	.	CASSQDMGPKFSGNTIYF	TGCGCCAGCAGCCAAGATATGGGACCGAAATTCTCTGGAAACACCATATATTTT
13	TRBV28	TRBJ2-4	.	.	CASSPRALHIQYF	TGTGCCAGCAGTCCCCGGGCACTACACATTCAGTACTTC
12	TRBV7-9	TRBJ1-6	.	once	CASSLSDSPLHF	TGTGCCAGCAGCTTATCCGATTCACCCCTCCACTTT
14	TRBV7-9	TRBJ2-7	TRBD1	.	CASSRTGTSYEQYF	TGTGCCAGCAGCCGGACAGGGACCTCCTACGAGCAGTACTTC
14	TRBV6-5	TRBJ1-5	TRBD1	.	CASSPAGGRQPQHF	TGTGCCAGCAGCCCCGCAGGGGGCCGTCAGCCCCAGCATTTT
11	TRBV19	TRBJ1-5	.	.	CATGSGLPQHF	TGTGCCACCGGTTCCGGTTTGCCCCAGCATTTT
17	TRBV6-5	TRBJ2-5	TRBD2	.	CASSEFGLAGVGKTQYF	TGTGCCAGCAGTGAATTTGGGCTAGCGGGGGTAGGAAAGACCCAGTACTTC
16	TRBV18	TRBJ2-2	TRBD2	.	CASSPHPSGNTGELFF	TGTGCCAGCTCACCACACCCTAGCGGGAACACCGGGGAGCTGTTTTTT
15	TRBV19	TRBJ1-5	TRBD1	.	CASKEEGQSNQPQHF	TGTGCCAGTAAGGAGGAGGGACAGAGCAATCAGCCCCAGCATTTT
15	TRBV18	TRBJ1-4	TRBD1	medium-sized	CASSPLGQGPEKLFF	TGTGCCAGCTCACCACTGGGACAGGGGCCTGAAAAACTGTTTTTT